The present T cell receptor beta chain was sequenced within a study of cytomegalovirus exposure and HLA in healthy donors. This clone appeared a single time. This CDR3 spans 14 amino acids. V gave up 2 bases and J gave up 8 bases, with 10 bases separating them. Germline V CDR1 and CDR2: MNHEY, SVGAGI. The PCR ran on 60 Vbeta and 13 Jbeta primers. TCRdb's table, derived via immunoSEQ multiplex PCR, lists solely in-frame clones and lacks some. The sample shows about 200,000 clones, around 77% of them seen only once. Sequencing was done on a sample of PBMCs. The rearrangement links TRBV6-5 to TRBJ1-6, with TRBD1 as a possible D gene (5 bases). The sequence came from a woman in her twenties or thirties in good health and CMV-seronegative. In nucleotides, the CDR3 is TGTGCCAGCAGTTACCGGGGGACCCATTCACCCCTCCACTTT. Its translation is CASSYRGTHSPLHF.